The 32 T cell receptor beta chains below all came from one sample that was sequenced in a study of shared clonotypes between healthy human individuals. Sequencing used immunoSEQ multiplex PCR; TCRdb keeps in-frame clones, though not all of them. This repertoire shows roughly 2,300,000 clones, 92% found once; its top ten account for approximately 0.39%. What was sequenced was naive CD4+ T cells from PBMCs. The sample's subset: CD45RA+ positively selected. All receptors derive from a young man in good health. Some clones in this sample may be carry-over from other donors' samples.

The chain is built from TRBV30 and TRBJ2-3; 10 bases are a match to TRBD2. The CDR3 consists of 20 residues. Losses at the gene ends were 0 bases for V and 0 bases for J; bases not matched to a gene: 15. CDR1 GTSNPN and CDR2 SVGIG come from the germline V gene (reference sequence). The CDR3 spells CAWSVRASGRATSSTDTQYF. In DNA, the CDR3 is TGTGCCTGGAGTGTAAGGGCTAGCGGGAGAGCTACTTCTAGCACAGATACGCAGTATTTT. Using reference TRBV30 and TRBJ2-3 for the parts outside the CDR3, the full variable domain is SQTIHQWPATLVQPVGSPLSLECTVEGTSNPNLYWYRQAAGRGLQLLFYSVGIGQISSEVPQNLSASRPQDRQFILSSKKLLLSDSGFYLCAWSVRASGRATSSTDTQYFGPGTRLTVL.

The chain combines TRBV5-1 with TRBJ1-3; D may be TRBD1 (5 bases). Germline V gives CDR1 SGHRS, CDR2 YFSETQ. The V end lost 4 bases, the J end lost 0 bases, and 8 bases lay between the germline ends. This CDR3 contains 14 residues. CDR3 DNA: TGCGCCAGCAGCGAGGGGAGCTCTGGAAACACCATATATTTT. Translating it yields CASSEGSSGNTIYF.

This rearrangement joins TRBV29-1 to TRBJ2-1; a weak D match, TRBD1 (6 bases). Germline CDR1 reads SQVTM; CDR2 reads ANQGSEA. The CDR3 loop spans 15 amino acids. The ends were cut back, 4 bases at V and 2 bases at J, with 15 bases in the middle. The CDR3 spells CSVGGLSWTYNEQFF. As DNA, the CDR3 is TGCAGCGTTGGGGGGCTGAGCTGGACCTACAATGAGCAGTTCTTC.

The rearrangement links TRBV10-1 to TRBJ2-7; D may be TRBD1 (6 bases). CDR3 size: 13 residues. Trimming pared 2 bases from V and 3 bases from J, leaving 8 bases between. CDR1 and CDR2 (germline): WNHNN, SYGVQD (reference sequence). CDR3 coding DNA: TGCGCCAGCAGTGAGGGGGACAACTACGAGCAGTACTTC. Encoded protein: CASSEGDNYEQYF.

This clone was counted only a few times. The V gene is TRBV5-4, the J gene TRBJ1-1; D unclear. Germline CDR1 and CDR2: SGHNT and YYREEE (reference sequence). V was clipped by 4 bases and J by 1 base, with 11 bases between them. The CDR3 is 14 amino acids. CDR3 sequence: CASSTPVTNTEAFF. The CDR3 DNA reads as TGTGCCAGCAGCACCCCCGTCACGAACACTGAAGCTTTCTTT.

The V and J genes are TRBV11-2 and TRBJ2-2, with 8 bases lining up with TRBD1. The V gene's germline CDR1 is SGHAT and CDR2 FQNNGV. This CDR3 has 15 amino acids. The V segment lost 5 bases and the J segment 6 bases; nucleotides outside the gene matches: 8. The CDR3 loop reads CASSLKTGAAGELFF. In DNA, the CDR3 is TGTGCCAGCAGCCTAAAGACAGGGGCGGCCGGGGAGCTGTTTTTT. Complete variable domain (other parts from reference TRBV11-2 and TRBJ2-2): EAGVAQSPRYKIIEKRQSVAFWCNPISGHATLYWYQQILGQGPKLLIQFQNNGVVDDSQLPKDRFSAERLKGVDSTLKIQPAKLEDSAVYLCASSLKTGAAGELFFGEGSRLTVL.

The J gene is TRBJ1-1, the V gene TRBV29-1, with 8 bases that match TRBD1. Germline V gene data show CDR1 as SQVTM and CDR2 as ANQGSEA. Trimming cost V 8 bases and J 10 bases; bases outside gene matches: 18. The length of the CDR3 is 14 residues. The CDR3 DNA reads TGCAGCTTAACATGGCCCGGACAGGGAGCAGGAGCTTTCTTT. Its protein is CSLTWPGQGAGAFF.

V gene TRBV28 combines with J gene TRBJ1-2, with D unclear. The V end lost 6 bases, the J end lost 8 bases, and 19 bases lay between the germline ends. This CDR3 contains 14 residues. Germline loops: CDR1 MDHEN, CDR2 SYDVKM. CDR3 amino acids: CASSSEGAVNGYTF. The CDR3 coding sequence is TGTGCCAGCAGCTCTGAAGGCGCAGTAAACGGCTACACCTTC.

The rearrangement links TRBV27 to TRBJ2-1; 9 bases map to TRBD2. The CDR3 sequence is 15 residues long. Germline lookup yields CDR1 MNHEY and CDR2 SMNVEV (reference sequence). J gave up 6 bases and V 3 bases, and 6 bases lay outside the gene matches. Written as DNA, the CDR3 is TGTGCCAGCAGTTTTAAGGCTAGCGGGATCAATGAGCAGTTCTTC. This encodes CASSFKASGINEQFF.

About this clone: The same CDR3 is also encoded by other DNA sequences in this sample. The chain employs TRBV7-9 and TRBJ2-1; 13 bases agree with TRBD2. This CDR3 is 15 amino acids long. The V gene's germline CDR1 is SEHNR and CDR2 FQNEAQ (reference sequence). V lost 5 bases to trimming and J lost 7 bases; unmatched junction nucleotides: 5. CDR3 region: CASSPWTSGSNEQFF. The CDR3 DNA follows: TGTGCCAGCAGCCCTTGGACTAGCGGGAGTAATGAGCAGTTCTTC.

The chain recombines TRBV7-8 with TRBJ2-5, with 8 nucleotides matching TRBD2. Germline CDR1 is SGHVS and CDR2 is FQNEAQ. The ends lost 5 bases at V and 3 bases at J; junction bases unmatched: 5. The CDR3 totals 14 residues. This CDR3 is CASSIGTSEETQYF. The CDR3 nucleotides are TGTGCCAGCAGCATAGGGACTAGTGAAGAGACCCAGTACTTC.

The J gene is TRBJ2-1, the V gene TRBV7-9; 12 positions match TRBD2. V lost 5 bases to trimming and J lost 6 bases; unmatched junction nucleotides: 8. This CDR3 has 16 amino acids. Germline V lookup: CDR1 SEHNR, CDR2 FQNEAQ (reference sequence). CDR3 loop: CASSGWTSGIVNEQFF. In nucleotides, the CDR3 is TGTGCCAGCAGCGGGTGGACTAGCGGGATTGTCAATGAGCAGTTCTTC.

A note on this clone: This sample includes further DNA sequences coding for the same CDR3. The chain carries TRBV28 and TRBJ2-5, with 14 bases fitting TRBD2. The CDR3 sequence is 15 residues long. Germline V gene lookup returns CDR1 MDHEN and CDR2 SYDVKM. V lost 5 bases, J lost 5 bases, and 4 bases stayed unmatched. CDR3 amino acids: CASSRLAGGRETQYF. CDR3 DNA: TGTGCCAGCAGTCGACTAGCGGGAGGGCGGGAGACCCAGTACTTC.

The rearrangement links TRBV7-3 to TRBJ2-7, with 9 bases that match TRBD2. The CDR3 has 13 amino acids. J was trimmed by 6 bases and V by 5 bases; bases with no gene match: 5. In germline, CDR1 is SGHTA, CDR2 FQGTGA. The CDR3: CASSRGTSSEQYF. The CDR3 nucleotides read TGTGCCAGCAGCCGCGGGACTAGCTCCGAGCAGTACTTC.

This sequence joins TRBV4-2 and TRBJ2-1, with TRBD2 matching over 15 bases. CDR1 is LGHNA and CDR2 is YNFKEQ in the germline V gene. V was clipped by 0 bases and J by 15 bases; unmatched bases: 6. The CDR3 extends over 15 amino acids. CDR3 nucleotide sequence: TGTGCCAGCAGCCAAGATAGGACTAGCGGGAGGGCGACGTTCTTC. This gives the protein CASSQDRTSGRATFF.

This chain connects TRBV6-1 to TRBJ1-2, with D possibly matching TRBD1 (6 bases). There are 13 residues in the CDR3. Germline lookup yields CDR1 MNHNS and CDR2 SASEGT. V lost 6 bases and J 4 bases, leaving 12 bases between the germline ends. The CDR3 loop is CASSLQGTYGYTF. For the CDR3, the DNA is TGTGCCAGCAGCCTACAGGGCACCTATGGCTACACCTTC.

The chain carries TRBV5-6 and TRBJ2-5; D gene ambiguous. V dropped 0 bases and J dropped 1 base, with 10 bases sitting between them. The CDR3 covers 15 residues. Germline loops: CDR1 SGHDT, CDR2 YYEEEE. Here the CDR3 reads CASSLAGQPQETQYF. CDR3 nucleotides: TGTGCCAGCAGCTTGGCCGGGCAGCCCCAAGAGACCCAGTACTTC. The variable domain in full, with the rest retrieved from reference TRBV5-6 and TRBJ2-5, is DAGVTQSPTHLIKTRGQQVTLRCSPKSGHDTVSWYQQALGQGPQFIFQYYEEEERQRGNFPDRFSGHQFPNYSSELNVNALLLGDSALYLCASSLAGQPQETQYFGPGTRLLVL.

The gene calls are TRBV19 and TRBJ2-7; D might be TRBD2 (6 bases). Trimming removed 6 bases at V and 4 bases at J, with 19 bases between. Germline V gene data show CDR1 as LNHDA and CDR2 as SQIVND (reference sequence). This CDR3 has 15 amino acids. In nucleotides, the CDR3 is TGTGCCAGTAGCCTCGTGTCGGCGGGAAGGTACGAGCAGTACTTC. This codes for CASSLVSAGRYEQYF.

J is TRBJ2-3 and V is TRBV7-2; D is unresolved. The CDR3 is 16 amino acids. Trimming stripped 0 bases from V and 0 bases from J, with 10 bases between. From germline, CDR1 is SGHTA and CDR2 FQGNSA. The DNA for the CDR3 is TGTGCCAGCAGCTTAGCGAGGCCTCCAAGCACAGATACGCAGTATTTT. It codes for CASSLARPPSTDTQYF.

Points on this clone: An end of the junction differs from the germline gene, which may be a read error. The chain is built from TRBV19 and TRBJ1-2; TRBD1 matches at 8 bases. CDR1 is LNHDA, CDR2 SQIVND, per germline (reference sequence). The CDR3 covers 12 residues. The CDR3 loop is CASGDRGYSYTF. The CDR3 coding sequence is TGTGCCAGCGGTGACAGGGGCTATAGCTACACCTTC.

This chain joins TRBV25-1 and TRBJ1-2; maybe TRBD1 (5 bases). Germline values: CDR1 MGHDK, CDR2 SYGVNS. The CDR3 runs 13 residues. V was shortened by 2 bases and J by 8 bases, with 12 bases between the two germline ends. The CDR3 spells CASSEEGSRGYTF. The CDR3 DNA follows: TGTGCCAGCAGTGAAGAGGGGAGTAGGGGCTACACCTTC.

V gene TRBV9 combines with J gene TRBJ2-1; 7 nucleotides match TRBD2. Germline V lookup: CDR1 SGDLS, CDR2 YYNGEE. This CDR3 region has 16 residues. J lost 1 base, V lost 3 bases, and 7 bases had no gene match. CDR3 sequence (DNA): TGTGCCAGCAGCGCGAGGGAGGGCAGGTCCTACAATGAGCAGTTCTTC. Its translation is CASSAREGRSYNEQFF.

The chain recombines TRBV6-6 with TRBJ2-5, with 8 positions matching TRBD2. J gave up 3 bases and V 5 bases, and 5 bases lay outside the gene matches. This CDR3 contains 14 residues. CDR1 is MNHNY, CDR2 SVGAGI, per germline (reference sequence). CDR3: CASSPSLAEETQYF. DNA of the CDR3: TGTGCCAGCAGTCCGTCACTAGCGGAAGAGACCCAGTACTTC.

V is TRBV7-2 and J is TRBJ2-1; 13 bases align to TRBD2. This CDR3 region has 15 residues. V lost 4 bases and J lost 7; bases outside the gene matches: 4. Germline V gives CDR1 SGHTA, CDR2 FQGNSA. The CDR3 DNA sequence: TGTGCCAGCAGCTACACTAGCGGGAGGGAGAATGAGCAGTTCTTC. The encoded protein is CASSYTSGRENEQFF.

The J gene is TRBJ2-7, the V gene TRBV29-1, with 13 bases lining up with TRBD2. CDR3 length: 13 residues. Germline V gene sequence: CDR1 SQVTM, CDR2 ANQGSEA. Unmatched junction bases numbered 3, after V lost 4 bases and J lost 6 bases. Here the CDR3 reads CSVGTSGRGEQYF. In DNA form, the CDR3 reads TGCAGCGTTGGGACTAGCGGGAGAGGCGAGCAGTACTTC.

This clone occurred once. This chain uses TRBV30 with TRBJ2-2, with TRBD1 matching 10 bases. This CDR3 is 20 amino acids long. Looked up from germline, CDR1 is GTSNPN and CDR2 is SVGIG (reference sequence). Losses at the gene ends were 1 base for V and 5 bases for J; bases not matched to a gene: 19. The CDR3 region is CAWSADRLWGQGRDTGELFF. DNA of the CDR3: TGTGCCTGGAGTGCGGACAGATTGTGGGGACAGGGGAGGGATACCGGGGAGCTGTTTTTT.

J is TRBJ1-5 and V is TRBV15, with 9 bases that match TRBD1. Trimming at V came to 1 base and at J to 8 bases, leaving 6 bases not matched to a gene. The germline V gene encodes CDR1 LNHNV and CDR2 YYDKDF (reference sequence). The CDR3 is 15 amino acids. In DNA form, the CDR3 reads TGTGCCACCAGCAGAGTGGGACAGGGCCGTGAGCCCCAGCATTTT. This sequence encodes CATSRVGQGREPQHF.

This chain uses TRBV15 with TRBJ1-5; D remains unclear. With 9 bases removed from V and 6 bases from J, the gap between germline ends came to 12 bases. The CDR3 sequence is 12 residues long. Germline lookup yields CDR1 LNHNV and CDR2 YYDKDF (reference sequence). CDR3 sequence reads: CATSLLGQPQHF. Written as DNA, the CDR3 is TGTGCCACTTCCTTACTTGGTCAGCCCCAGCATTTT.

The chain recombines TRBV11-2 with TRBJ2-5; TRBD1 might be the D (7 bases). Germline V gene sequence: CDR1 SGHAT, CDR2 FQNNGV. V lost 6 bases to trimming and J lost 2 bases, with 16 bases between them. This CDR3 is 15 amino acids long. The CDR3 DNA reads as TGTGCCAGCAGAATCAGGGGGGCCCGGCAAGAGACCCAGTACTTC. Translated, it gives CASRIRGARQETQYF.

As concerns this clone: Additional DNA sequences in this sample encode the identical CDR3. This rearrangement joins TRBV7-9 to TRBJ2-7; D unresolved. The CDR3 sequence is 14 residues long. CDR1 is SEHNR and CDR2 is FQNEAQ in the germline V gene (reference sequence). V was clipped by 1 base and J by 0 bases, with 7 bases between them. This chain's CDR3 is CASSLVGGSYEQYF. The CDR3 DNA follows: TGTGCCAGCAGCTTAGTCGGTGGCTCCTACGAGCAGTACTTC. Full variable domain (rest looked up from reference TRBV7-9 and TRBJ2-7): DTGVSQNPRHKITKRGQNVTFRCDPISEHNRLYWYRQTLGQGPEFLTYFQNEAQLEKSRLLSDRFSAERPKGSFSTLEIQRTEQGDSAMYLCASSLVGGSYEQYFGPGTRLTVT.

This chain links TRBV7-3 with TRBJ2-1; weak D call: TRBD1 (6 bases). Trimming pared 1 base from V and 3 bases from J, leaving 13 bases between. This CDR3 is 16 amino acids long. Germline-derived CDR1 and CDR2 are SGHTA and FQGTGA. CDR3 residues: CASSLRGRTVYNEQFF. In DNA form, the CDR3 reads TGTGCCAGCAGCTTAAGAGGAAGGACAGTCTACAATGAGCAGTTCTTC.

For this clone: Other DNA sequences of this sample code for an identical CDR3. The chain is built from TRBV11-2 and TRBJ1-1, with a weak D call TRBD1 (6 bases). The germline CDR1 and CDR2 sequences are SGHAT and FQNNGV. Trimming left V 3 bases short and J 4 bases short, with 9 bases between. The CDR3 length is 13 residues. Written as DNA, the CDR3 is TGTGCCAGCAGCTTTAGGGGGGGCACTGAAGCTTTCTTT. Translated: CASSFRGGTEAFF. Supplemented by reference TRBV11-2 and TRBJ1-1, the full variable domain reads EAGVAQSPRYKIIEKRQSVAFWCNPISGHATLYWYQQILGQGPKLLIQFQNNGVVDDSQLPKDRFSAERLKGVDSTLKIQPAKLEDSAVYLCASSFRGGTEAFFGQGTRLTVV.